A selection of T cell receptor beta chains follows, all from one sample in a study of patients and donors after allogeneic stem cell transplantation. TCRdb fed the RT-PCR reads into MiXCR, producing one record per CDR3 protein. The table has 190,000 or so distinct CDR3 sequences, around two fifths seen once. Sequenced sample: blood, either unsorted or a sorted T cell fraction (not recorded which). The source is a human donor who was either an allogeneic HSCT recipient or a stem cell or donor lymphocyte infusion donor (not recorded which). It is not recorded whose cells these are; they may come from a transplant donor. Each CDR3 is given with its conserved first and last residue. A D gene is named only where the DNA matches it firmly. Expanded clones are given a class, and other clones once, few, many or no size at all.

j_call clone_size d_call cdr3_length v_call cdr3_aa cdr3_nt
TRBJ2-7 - - 13 TRBV27 CASSDRPSYEQYF TGTGCCAGCAGTGACCGGCCCTCTTACGAGCAGTACTTC
TRBJ2-2 many TRBD2 17 TRBV11-2 CALGQTSGYANTGELFF TGTGCCCTGGGGCAGACTAGCGGGTATGCGAACACCGGGGAGCTGTTTTTT
TRBJ1-5 few - 15 TRBV7-2 CASSLEGRASQPQHF TGTGCCAGCAGCTTAGAAGGCAGGGCTAGTCAGCCCCAGCATTTT
TRBJ2-1 - TRBD2 14 TRBV6-5 CASSPGTSGSEQFF TGTGCCAGCAGTCCCGGGACTAGCGGGAGTGAGCAGTTCTTC
TRBJ2-3 - - 17 TRBV5-1 CASSWGWGSGASDTQYF TGCGCCAGCAGCTGGGGGTGGGGTAGCGGAGCTTCAGATACGCAGTATTTT
TRBJ1-1 - TRBD1 16 TRBV9 CASSAPKTGTDTEAFF TGTGCCAGCAGCGCCCCCAAGACAGGGACGGACACTGAAGCTTTCTTT
TRBJ1-4 - TRBD1 15 TRBV15 CATSREDRVWEKLFF TGTGCCACCAGCAGGGAGGACAGGGTCTGGGAAAAACTGTTTTTT
TRBJ1-1 - TRBD1 14 TRBV4-1 CASSLTNRGPEAFF TGCGCCAGCAGCCTAACGAACAGGGGCCCTGAAGCTTTCTTT
TRBJ1-1 few TRBD1 17 TRBV19 CASSIRGTGGMNTEAFF TGTGCCAGTAGTATAAGGGGGACAGGGGGCATGAACACTGAAGCTTTCTTT
TRBJ1-4 few TRBD1 15 TRBV7-2 CASSPRQGSNEKLFF TGTGCCAGCAGCCCCCGACAGGGGTCTAATGAAAAACTGTTTTTT
TRBJ2-2 - - 13 TRBV15 CATSRPYTGELFF TGTGCCACCAGTCGCCCGTACACCGGGGAGCTGTTTTTT
TRBJ2-1 - TRBD2 14 TRBV20-1 CSAPGLAVLNEQFF TGCAGTGCTCCGGGACTAGCGGTTTTGAATGAGCAGTTCTTC
TRBJ1-2 - TRBD1 16 TRBV28 CASAPLDRGGLSGYTF TGTGCCAGCGCCCCTTTGGACAGGGGAGGGTTGAGTGGCTACACCTTC
TRBJ2-7 - TRBD1 14 TRBV4-1 CASSQFTGVYEQYF TGCGCCAGCAGCCAATTTACAGGGGTCTACGAGCAGTACTTC
TRBJ1-1 - TRBD1 15 TRBV6-5 CASSSGTGSSTEAFF TGTGCCAGCAGTTCCGGGACAGGGTCAAGCACTGAAGCTTTCTTT
TRBJ1-4 - TRBD1 16 TRBV9 CASSPGDRPTNEKLFF TGTGCCAGCAGCCCAGGGGACAGGCCAACTAATGAAAAACTGTTTTTT
TRBJ1-1 - - 14 TRBV29-1 CSVDWRALNTEAFF TGCAGCGTTGATTGGAGGGCACTGAACACTGAAGCTTTCTTT
TRBJ2-3 - TRBD1 15 TRBV27 CASSLGQSVTDTQYF TGTGCCAGCAGTTTGGGACAGTCAGTCACAGATACGCAGTATTTT
TRBJ1-1 few TRBD1 14 TRBV6-2/TRBV6-3 CASSRDRVNTEAFF TGTGCCAGCAGCCGGGACAGGGTTAACACTGAAGCTTTCTTT
TRBJ1-4 few - 17 TRBV4-1 CASSQGPPYRVNEKLFF TGCGCCAGCAGCCAAGGCCCCCCCTACAGGGTTAATGAAAAACTGTTTTTT
TRBJ2-5 - - 13 TRBV19 CASSTGKQETQYF TGTGCCAGTAGTACTGGGAAGCAAGAGACCCAGTACTTC
TRBJ1-5 - - 13 TRBV30 CAWSVQGGQPQHF TGTGCCTGGAGTGTACAGGGAGGACAGCCCCAGCATTTT
TRBJ1-5 few - 11 TRBV18 CASPHNQPQHF TGTGCCAGCCCCCACAATCAGCCCCAGCATTTT
TRBJ2-1 - TRBD1 15 TRBV27 CASRNRQGRSNEQFF TGTGCCAGCAGGAATAGACAGGGACGCTCTAATGAGCAGTTCTTC
TRBJ1-1 - - 12 TRBV7-2 CASSFADTEAFF TGTGCCAGCAGCTTCGCGGACACTGAAGCTTTCTTT
TRBJ2-2 - TRBD2 15 TRBV20-1 CSAGPSGGNTGELFF TGCAGTGCTGGCCCTAGCGGTGGGAACACCGGGGAGCTGTTTTTT
TRBJ2-5 few TRBD2 15 TRBV29-1 CSHGPGLAGWETQYF TGCAGCCACGGACCGGGACTAGCGGGGTGGGAGACCCAGTACTTC
TRBJ1-1 few TRBD1 14 TRBV13 CASSLVTGGTEAFF TGTGCCAGCAGCCTGGTTACAGGGGGCACTGAAGCTTTCTTT
TRBJ2-7 - TRBD2 17 TRBV6-5 CASSYRAQREGRYEQYF TGTGCCAGCAGTTACCGAGCCCAGCGGGAGGGCCGCTACGAGCAGTACTTC
TRBJ1-1 few - 16 TRBV21-1 CASSKGPLGGDMKAFF TGTGCCAGCAGCAAAGGTCCCTTGGGAGGGGATATGAAAGCTTTCTTT
TRBJ2-1 - TRBD2 13 TRBV20-1 CTQKLAGNNEQFF TGCACGCAGAAACTAGCGGGAAACAATGAGCAGTTCTTC
TRBJ2-7 - - 15 TRBV29-1 CSALIDGPIAYEQYF TGCAGCGCGCTAATAGACGGCCCTATAGCCTACGAGCAGTACTTC
TRBJ2-7 once TRBD1 16 TRBV12-3/TRBV12-4 CASSQNPRDRGYEQYF TGTGCCAGCAGCCAAAACCCTCGGGACAGGGGGTACGAGCAGTACTTC
TRBJ1-5 - - 22 TRBV6-2/TRBV6-3 CASSWSPPRAQGRTHSNQPQHF TGTGCCAGCAGTTGGTCCCCCCCAAGAGCACAGGGACGCACCCATAGCAATCAGCCCCAGCATTTT